In its sample, the clone carrying this T cell receptor beta chain was seen once. This specimen belongs to a study of OX40 agonist ivuxolimab in advanced cancers. Method: immunoSEQ multiplex PCR; TCRdb's copy keeps in-frame clones and lacks some. The sample holds around 30,000 clones, roughly nine tenths seen once. Germline CDR1 reads LGHNA; CDR2 reads YSLEER. This CDR3 is built from 15 residues. Trimming removed 0 bases from V and 7 bases from J, with 15 bases in between. The clonotype originates from an adult with an advanced solid tumor such as melanoma, head and neck, liver or kidney cancer. Sequencing used CD4+ or CD8+ T cells sorted from blood, obtained in a trial of the OX40 agonist ivuxolimab. This chain joins TRBV4-3 and TRBJ1-2; no firm D call. The CDR3 DNA reads as TGCGCCAGCAGCCAAGATGAGTTGTGGGCAAGTGGCTACACCTTC. Residues: CASSQDELWASGYTF.